This TCR beta chain was observed in a study of T cells in Graves' hyperthyroidism and ophthalmopathy. Amplification of TCR beta CDR3 regions used RNA as the template. A first-round RT-PCR of the TCR CDR3 used the HTBI primer set. TCRdb reprocessed the multiplex PCR reads with MiXCR, giving one entry per CDR3 protein. This table has under 300,000 distinct CDR3 sequences, about 25% appearing once. CDR1 and CDR2 from the germline V gene are SQVTM and ANQGSEA. The CDR3 is made up of 15 amino acids. The ends lost 4 bases at V and 1 base at J; junction bases unmatched: 9. The chain combines TRBV29-1 with TRBJ1-1; 7 positions match TRBD1. The TCR comes from a man aged 40-55 years with Graves' hyperthyroidism that later progressed to Graves' ophthalmopathy. Sequencing was performed on blood. The CDR3 loop is CSVVVTGLSNTEAFF. The CDR3 region has the DNA TGCAGCGTTGTTGTGACAGGGCTTTCGAACACTGAAGCTTTCTTT.